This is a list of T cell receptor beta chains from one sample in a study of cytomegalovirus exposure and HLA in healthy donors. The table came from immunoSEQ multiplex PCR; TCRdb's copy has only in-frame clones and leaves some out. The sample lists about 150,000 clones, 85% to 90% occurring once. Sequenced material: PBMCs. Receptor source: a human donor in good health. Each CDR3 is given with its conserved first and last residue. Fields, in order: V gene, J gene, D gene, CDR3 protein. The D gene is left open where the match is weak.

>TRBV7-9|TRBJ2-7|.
CASSARGLTYEQYF
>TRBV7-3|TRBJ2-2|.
CASSLTAAGANTGELFF
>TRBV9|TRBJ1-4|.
CASSRESDNEKLFF
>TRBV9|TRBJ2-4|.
CASSPRDNRNIQYF
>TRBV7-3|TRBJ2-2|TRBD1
CASSLDRATGELFF
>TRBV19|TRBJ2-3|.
CASKAGIDTQYF
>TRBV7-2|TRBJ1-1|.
CASSWDGTGTEAFF
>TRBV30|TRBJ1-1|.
CAVVSGRGGFRVF
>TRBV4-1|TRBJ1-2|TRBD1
CASSPKGAYGYTF
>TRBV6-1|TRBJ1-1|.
CASSEARVGNTEAFF
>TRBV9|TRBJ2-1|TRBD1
CASSVEDRGRGNEQFF
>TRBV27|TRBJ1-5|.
CATISGDIFSNQPQHF
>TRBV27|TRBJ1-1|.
CASSLGQRAEAFF
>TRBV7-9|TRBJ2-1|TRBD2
CASSPPVAGGPYNEQFF
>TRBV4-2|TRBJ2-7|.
CASSQSAGSPYEQYF
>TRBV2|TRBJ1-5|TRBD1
CASSDPGTGALEPQHF
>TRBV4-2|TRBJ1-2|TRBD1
CASSQGSQGVPLGYTF
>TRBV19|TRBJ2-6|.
CASSKGYSGANVLTF
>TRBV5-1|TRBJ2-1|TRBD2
CASSPVAGGPYNEQFF
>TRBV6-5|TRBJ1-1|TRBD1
CASSSGQGNTEAFF
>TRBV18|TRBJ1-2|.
CASSRRGILYGYTF
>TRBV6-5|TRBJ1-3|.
CASSYDGGPGNTIYF
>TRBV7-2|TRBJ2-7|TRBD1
CASSDRGYNEQYF
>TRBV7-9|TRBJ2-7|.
CASSLAPRTYEQYF
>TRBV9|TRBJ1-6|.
CASSVSPDRVSPLHF
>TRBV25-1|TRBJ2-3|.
CASSEYVADTQYF
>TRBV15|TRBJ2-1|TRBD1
CATSDRANEQFF
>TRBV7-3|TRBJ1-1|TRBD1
CASSLSPVITGGEGAFF
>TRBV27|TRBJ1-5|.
CASSLGPRNQPQHF
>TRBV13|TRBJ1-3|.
CASSLGGLRDTIYF
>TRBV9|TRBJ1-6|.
CASTTGGSYNSPLHF
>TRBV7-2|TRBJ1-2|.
CASSLGVQPNYGYTF
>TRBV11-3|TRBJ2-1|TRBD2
CASSPGGWREGFARYNEQFF
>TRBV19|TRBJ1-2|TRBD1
CASRDRDSGYTF
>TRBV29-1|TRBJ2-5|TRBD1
CSVDLGGQGAQVETQYF
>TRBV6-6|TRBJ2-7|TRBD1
CASSYLGQGSYEQYF
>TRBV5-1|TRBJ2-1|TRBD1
CASSYNKGQTNNEQFF
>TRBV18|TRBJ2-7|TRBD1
CASSPIWGDRELYEQYF
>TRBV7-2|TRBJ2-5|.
CASSLAFSEETQYF
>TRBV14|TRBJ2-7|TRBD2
CASSQGGTAVTYEQYF
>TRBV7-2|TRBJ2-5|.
CASSPTGILVKTQYF
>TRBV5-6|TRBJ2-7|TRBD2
CASSLAWTSGATLNEQYF